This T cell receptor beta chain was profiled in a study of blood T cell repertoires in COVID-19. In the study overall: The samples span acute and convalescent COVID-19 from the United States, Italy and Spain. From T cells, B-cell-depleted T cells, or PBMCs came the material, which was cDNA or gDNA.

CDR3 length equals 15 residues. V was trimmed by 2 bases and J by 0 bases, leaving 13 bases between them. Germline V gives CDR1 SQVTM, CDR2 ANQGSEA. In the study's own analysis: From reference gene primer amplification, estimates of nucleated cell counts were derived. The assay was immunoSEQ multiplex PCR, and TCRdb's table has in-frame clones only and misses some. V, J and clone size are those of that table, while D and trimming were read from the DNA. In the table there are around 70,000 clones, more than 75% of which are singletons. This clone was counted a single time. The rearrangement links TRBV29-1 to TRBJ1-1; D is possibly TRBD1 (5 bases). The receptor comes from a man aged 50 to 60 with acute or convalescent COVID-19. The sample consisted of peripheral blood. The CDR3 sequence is CSVERTTGMNTEAFF. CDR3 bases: TGCAGCGTTGAACGCACAACAGGTATGAACACTGAAGCTTTCTTT.